This T cell receptor beta chain was observed in a study of regulatory T cells in long-lasting Graves disease. There are 16 residues in the CDR3. Trimming stripped 1 base from V and 7 bases from J, with 14 bases between. Germline V gene data show CDR1 as SGHTA and CDR2 as FQGNSA. There are many counts of this clonotype. Its antigen is currently unknown. For TCR beta, libraries came from iRepertoire HTBI primers and Arm-PCR of CDR3 regions. MiXCR, applied by TCRdb to the multiplex PCR reads, yields one record per CDR3 protein. Among fewer than 600,000 distinct CDR3 sequences listed, approximately 23% were seen once. Study-level results: TRBV28, TRBJ1-2 and TRBJ2-5 emerged as the favored segments in persistent disease. The study found lower TCR diversity in persistent Graves' patients than in newly diagnosed ones.

Time point reported: persistent/refractory GD, antithyroid drugs over 5 years with positive TRAb. Generation of the TCR library employed RNA extracted from PBMCs. This chain connects TRBV7-2 to TRBJ1-6, with D possibly TRBD1 on 5 matching bases. The TCR was taken from a female donor with Graves disease. This specimen was peripheral blood mononuclear cells (PBMCs), taken when the disease was refractory, from a patient treated with antithyroid drugs. The CDR3 DNA sequence: TGTGCCAGCAGCTTAGTCCCAGGGCTAGGGAATTCACCCCTCCACTTT. As protein: CASSLVPGLGNSPLHF.